A selection of T cell receptor beta chains follows, all from one sample in a study of cytomegalovirus exposure and HLA in healthy donors. Sequenced by immunoSEQ multiplex PCR; TCRdb stores in-frame clones only, minus some. The sample lists 150,000 to 180,000 clones, 70% to 90% seen once, with less than 2.5% in the top ten. Specimen: PBMCs. The receptors stem from a woman younger than 30 in good health and CMV-seronegative. Both conserved end residues are part of each CDR3.

J gene	V gene	CDR3 protein
TRBJ1-3	TRBV2	CASSVNREVSGNTIYF
TRBJ2-2	TRBV4-2	CASSQELIQANTGELFF
TRBJ1-2	TRBV27	CASSTIRDRAYGYTF
TRBJ2-1	TRBV20-1	CSARGGNEQFF
TRBJ2-7	TRBV29-1	CSVESEEGILSYEQYF
TRBJ2-5	TRBV5-1	CASTMRLGGTQETQYF
TRBJ2-7	TRBV10-3	CAVASGTSYEQYF
TRBJ2-7	TRBV28	CASMRGREQYF
TRBJ2-1	TRBV6-6	CASFMGQGYNEQFF
TRBJ1-5	TRBV19	CASSTARGRQPQHF
NA	TRBV10-3	CATLSGLDYEQYF
TRBJ2-5	TRBV29-1	CSVEGTSSLGTQYF
TRBJ2-7	TRBV5-1	CASSLGGGSYEQYF
TRBJ1-1	TRBV5-4	CASSLGQFHTEAFF
TRBJ1-2	TRBV29-1	CSVNGGTGAYTYGYTF
TRBJ2-5	TRBV28	CASAGLQETQYF
TRBJ1-2	TRBV28	CASSLVVNSGGGLDGYTF
TRBJ1-2	TRBV28	CASSLSGHRLQGDNYGYTF
TRBJ1-2	TRBV5-1	CASGDTLNSGQTF
TRBJ2-7	TRBV5-1	CASSLVAGGTFDEQYF
TRBJ2-7	TRBV4-1	CASSHIHTQGVGFGFGEQYF
TRBJ1-2	TRBV5-1	CASSLDRGAGYGYTF
TRBJ1-4	TRBV11-2	CASSPQQIGGYRANEKLFF
TRBJ2-1	TRBV7-2	CASSLDIMANEQFF
TRBJ2-7	TRBV11-3	CASSLGAGPPYEQYF
TRBJ1-2	TRBV4-1	CASSQGKRDYTF
TRBJ1-6	TRBV7-8	CASNPDRANNSPLHF
TRBJ2-7	TRBV27	CASRGLRGRFYEQYF
TRBJ1-1	TRBV19	CASSSYGGTEAFF
TRBJ2-7	TRBV27	CASSFGRATTYEQYF
TRBJ2-7	TRBV7-2	CASSIMGLADSYEQYF
TRBJ2-5	TRBV6-5	CASSPGSVETQYF
TRBJ2-3	TRBV9	CASSEDFEGDTQYF
TRBJ1-6	TRBV9	CASSATGRNSPLHF
TRBJ2-7	TRBV5-4	CASSLLGQRYEQYF
TRBJ2-7	TRBV30	CAWSPGAGRPYEQYF
TRBJ2-3	TRBV29-1	CSVTGLAGPTDTQYF
TRBJ2-7	TRBV18	CASARRSRGEQYF
TRBJ2-1	TRBV28	CASSPGLAGPPYDEQFF
TRBJ2-7	TRBV7-2	CASSFLQGSYEQYF
TRBJ2-3	TRBV27	CASSFYAGITDTQYF
TRBJ2-7	TRBV28	CASSLSGAWEQYF
TRBJ2-3	TRBV4-1	CASSQLGGAPDTQYF
TRBJ2-7	TRBV7-6	CASSKTSREDSAEQYF
TRBJ1-3	TRBV5-6	CASSFTGNTIYF
TRBJ1-1	TRBV28	CASRLGTGGGTEAFF
TRBJ2-3	TRBV7-2	CASSPRFDTQYF
NA	TRBV4-3	CAPFWRGSYEQYF
TRBJ2-7	TRBV9	CASSVGPQGATYEQYF
TRBJ2-3	TRBV25-1	CASSELTSGYTDTQYF
TRBJ1-5	TRBV27	CASSKETGGNQPQHF